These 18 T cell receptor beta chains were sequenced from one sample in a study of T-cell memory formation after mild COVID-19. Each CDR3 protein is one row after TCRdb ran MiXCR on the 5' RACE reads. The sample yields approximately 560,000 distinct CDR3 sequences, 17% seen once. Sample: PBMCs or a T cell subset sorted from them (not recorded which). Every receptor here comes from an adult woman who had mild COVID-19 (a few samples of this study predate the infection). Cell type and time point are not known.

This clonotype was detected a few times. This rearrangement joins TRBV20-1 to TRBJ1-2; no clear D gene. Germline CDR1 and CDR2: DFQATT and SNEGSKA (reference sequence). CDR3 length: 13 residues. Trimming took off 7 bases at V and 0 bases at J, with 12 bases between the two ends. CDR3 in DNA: TGCAGTGTGACTCCGGCATCTAACTATGGCTACACCTTC. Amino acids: CSVTPASNYGYTF.

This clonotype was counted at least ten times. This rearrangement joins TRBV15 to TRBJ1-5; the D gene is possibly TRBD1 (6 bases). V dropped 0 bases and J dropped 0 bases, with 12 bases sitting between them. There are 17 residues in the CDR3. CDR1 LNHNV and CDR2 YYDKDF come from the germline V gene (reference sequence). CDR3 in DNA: TGTGCCACCAGCAGAGATTCCGGACAGTCTAGCAATCAGCCCCAGCATTTT. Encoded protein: CATSRDSGQSSNQPQHF.

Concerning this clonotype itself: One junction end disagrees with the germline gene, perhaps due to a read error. Here the CDR3 reads CAGSLGAGDYEQYF. As DNA, the CDR3 is TGTGCCGGCAGCTTAGGGGCAGGGGACTACGAGCAGTACTTC. The chain combines TRBV7-9 with TRBJ2-7, with D possibly matching TRBD1 (6 bases). Germline CDR1 is SEHNR and CDR2 is FQNEAQ (reference sequence). This CDR3 region has 14 residues.

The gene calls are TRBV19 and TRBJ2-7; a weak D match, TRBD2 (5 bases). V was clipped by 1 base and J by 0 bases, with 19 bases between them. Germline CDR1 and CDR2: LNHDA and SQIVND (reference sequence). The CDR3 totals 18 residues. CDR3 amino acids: CASSIGARAASVSYEQYF. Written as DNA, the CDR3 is TGTGCCAGTAGTATAGGTGCAAGAGCGGCCAGCGTCTCCTACGAGCAGTACTTC. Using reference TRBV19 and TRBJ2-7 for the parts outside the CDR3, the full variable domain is DGGITQSPKYLFRKEGQNVTLSCEQNLNHDAMYWYRQDPGQGLRLIYYSQIVNDFQKGDIAEGYSVSREKKESFPLTVTSAQKNPTAFYLCASSIGARAASVSYEQYFGPGTRLTVT.

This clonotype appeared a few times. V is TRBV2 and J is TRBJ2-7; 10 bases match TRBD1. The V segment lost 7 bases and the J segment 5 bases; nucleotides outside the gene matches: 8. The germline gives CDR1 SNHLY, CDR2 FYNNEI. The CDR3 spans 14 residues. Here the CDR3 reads CASTAGGTGDEQYF. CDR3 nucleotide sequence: TGTGCCAGCACCGCCGGAGGGACAGGGGACGAGCAGTACTTC.

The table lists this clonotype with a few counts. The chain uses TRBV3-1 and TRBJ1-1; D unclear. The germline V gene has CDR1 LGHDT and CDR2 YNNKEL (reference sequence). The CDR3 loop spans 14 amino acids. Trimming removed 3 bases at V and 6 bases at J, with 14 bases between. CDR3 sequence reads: CASSHGPGIPEAFF. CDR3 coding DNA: TGTGCCAGCAGCCATGGCCCGGGGATCCCTGAAGCTTTCTTT. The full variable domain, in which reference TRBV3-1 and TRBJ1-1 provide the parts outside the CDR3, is DTAVSQTPKYLVTQMGNDKSIKCEQNLGHDTMYWYKQDSKKFLKIMFSYNNKELIINETVPNRFSPKSPDKAHLNLHINSLELGDSAVYFCASSHGPGIPEAFFGQGTRLTVV.

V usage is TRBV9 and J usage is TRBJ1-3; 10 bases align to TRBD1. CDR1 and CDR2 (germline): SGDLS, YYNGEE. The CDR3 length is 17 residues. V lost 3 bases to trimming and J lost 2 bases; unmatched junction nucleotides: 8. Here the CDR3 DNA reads TGTGCCAGCAGCGCCACTAGACAGGGGGCGGCTGGAAACACCATATATTTT. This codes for CASSATRQGAAGNTIYF.

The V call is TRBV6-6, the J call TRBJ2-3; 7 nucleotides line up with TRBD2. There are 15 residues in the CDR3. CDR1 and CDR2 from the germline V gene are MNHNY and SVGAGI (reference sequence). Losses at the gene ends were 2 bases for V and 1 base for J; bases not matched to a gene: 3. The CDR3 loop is CASSYERGRTDTQYF. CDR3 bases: TGTGCCAGCAGTTACGAGCGGGGTCGCACAGATACGCAGTATTTT.

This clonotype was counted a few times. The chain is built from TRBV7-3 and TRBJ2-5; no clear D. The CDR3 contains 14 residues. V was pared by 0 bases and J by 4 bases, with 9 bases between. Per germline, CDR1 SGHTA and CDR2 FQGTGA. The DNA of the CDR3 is TGTGCCAGCAGCTTAACGTCCCAATTAGAGACCCAGTACTTC. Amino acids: CASSLTSQLETQYF.

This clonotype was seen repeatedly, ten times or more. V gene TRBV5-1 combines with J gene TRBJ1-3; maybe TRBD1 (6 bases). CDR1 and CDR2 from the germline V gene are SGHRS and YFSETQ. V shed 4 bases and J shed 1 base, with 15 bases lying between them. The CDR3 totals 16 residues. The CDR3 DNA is TGCGCCAGCAGCCCCCAAGGTACAGGGTCTGGAAACACCATATATTTT. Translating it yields CASSPQGTGSGNTIYF.

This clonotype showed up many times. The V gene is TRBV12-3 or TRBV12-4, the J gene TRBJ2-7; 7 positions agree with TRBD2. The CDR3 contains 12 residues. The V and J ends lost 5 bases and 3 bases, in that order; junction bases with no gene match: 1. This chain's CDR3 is CASSKRGYEQYF. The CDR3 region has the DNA TGTGCCAGCAGTAAGCGGGGCTACGAGCAGTACTTC.

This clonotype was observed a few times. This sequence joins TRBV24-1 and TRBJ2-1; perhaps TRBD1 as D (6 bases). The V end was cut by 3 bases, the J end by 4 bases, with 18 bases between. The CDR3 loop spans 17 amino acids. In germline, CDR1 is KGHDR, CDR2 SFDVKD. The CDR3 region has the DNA TGTGCCACCAGTGATCCTCAGGGGCCACTCTTTTACAATGAGCAGTTCTTC. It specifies CATSDPQGPLFYNEQFF.

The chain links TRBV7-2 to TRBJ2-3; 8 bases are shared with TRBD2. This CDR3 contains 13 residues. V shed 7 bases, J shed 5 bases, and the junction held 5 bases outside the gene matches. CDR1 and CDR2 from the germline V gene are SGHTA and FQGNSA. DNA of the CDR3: TGTGCCAGCACCACCGGGGGGGTAGATACGCAGTATTTT. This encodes CASTTGGVDTQYF. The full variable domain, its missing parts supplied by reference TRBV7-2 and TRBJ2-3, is GAGVSQSPSNKVTEKGKDVELRCDPISGHTALYWYRQSLGQGLEFLIYFQGNSAPDKSGLPSDRFSAERTGGSVSTLTIQRTQQEDSAVYLCASTTGGVDTQYFGPGTRLTVL.

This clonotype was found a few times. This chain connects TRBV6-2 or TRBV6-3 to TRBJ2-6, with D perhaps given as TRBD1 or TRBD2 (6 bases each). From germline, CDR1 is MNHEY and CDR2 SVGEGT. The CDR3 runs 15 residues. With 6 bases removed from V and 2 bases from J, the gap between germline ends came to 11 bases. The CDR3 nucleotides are TGTGCCAGCAGCAGGGGACTGACTGGGGCCAACGTCCTGACTTTC. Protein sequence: CASSRGLTGANVLTF.

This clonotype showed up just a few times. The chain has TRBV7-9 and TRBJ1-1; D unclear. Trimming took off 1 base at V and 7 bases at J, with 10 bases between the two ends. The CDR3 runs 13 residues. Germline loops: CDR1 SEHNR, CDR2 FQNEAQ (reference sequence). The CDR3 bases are TGTGCCAGCAGCTTAGACTCGTTACGTGAAGCTTTCTTT. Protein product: CASSLDSLREAFF.

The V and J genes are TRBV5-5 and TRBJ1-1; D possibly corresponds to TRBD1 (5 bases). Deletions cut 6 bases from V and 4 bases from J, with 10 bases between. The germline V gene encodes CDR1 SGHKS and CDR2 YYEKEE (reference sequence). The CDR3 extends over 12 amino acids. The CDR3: CASIQGTTEAFF. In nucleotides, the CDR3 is TGTGCCAGCATCCAGGGTACCACTGAAGCTTTCTTT.

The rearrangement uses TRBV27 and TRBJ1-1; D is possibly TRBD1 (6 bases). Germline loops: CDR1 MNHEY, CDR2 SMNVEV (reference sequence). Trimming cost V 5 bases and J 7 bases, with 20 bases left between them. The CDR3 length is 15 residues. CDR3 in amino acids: CASSPSITGWVEAFF. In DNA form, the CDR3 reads TGTGCCAGCAGTCCCTCGATTACAGGGTGGGTTGAAGCTTTCTTT.

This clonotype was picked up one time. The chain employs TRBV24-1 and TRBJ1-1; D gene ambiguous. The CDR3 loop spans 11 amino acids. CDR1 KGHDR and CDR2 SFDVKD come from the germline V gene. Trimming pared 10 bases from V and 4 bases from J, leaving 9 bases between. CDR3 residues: CATKSGTEAFF. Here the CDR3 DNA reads TGTGCCACTAAGAGCGGCACTGAAGCTTTCTTT.